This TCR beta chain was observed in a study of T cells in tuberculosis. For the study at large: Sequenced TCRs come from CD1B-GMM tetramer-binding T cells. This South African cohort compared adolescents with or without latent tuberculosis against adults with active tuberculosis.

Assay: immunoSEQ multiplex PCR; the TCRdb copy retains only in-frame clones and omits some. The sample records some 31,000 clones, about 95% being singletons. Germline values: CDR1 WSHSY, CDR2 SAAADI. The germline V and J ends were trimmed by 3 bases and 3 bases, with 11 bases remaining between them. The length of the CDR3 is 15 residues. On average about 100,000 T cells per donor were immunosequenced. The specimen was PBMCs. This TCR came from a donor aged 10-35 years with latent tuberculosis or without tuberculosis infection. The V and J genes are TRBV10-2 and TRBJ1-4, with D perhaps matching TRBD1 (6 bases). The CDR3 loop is CASSDRGLSNEKLFF. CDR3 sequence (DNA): TGCGCCAGCAGTGACAGGGGATTATCTAATGAAAAACTGTTTTTT.